These 31 T cell receptor delta chains share one sample of origin, sequenced in a study of gamma-delta T cells after stem cell transplantation. TCRdb applied CATT to the RT-PCR reads for clone calling. Seen here are about 1,700 delta-chain clones, approximately 15% observed once, and the top ten hold more than 13%. Sequences were obtained from gamma-delta T cells. The receptors were sampled from a human donor. It is not recorded whose cells these are; they may come from a transplant donor.

This clone is classed as large. Other DNA sequences in the same sample also yield this CDR3. The CDR3 coding sequence is TGTGCTCTCCTGGGGGGTGAGGATACCGGCCACACCGATAAACTCATCTTT. Translation gives CALLGGEDTGHTDKLIF. The rearrangement uses TRDV1 and TRDJ1, with 7 bases identical to TRDD3. Germline CDR1 reads TSWWSYY; CDR2 reads QGS. With V trimmed by 9 bases and J by 0 bases, 16 bases remained unmatched. This CDR3 spans 17 amino acids.

Notes on this clone: Compared with germline, one end of the junction differs, possibly owing to a read error. The V call is TRDV2, the J call TRDJ2, with 10 bases identical to TRDD3. The CDR3 has 15 amino acids. Germline lookup yields CDR1 GEAIGNYY and CDR2 EKD. The CDR3 sequence is CACDILGDLTSHLFF. CDR3 nucleotides: TGTGCCTGTGACATACTGGGGGATTTGACCTCACACCTCTTCTTT.

The V gene is TRAV29/DV5, the J gene TRDJ1; 10 nucleotides line up with TRDD3. This CDR3 is built from 22 residues. Germline V gives CDR1 NSMFDY, CDR2 ISSIKDK. With 3 bases clipped from V and 4 bases from J, the junction kept 30 bases outside the gene matches. As DNA, the CDR3 is TGTGCAGCAACATCTCCGCTCCTAGCCGGAGTTTTCGTACTGGGGGATTGCGATAAACTCATCTTT. Its translation: CAATSPLLAGVFVLGDCDKLIF.

Only a few counts were recorded for this clone. A much larger clone differs from this one at a single base, so this may be a read error. Other DNA sequences in the same sample also yield this CDR3. The chain couples TRDV1 to TRDJ2; TRDD3 agrees at 11 bases. Germline V gene data show CDR1 as TSWWSYY and CDR2 as QGS. The CDR3 totals 18 residues. DNA of the CDR3: TGTGCTCTCGGGGAAATCTGGGGGATACTTTCTTTGACAGCACAACTCTTCTTT. It specifies CALGEIWGILSLTAQLFF.

Remarks on this clone: With a much larger clone just one base away, this may be a read error. The CDR3, as DNA: TGTGCCTGTGACGTAGTACTGGGGGATACCTGGTACACCCGACAGATGTTTTTC. The encoded protein is CACDVVLGDTWYTRQMFF. V usage is TRDV2 and J usage is TRDJ3, with TRDD3 identical over 12 bases. This CDR3 region has 18 residues. Germline-derived CDR1 and CDR2 are GEAIGNYY and EKD.

In its sample, this clone was seen a few times. The chain is built from TRDV1 and TRDJ1; the match to TRDD3 covers 11 bases. Germline assignment: CDR1 TSWWSYY and CDR2 QGS. The CDR3 is 22 amino acids. The V and J ends lost 2 bases and 2 bases, in that order; junction bases with no gene match: 22. CDR3 bases: TGTGCTCTTGGGGAAAAGTGGGTTTCCTACGCGCTGGGGGATACTCGGACCGATAAACTCATCTTT. It encodes CALGEKWVSYALGDTRTDKLIF.

To note about this clone: The junction does not match germline at one end; this may be a read error. The chain combines TRDV1 with TRDJ1, with TRDD3 as a possible D gene (5 bases). The CDR3 runs 18 residues. Germline CDR1 reads TSWWSYY; CDR2 reads QGS. The DNA for the CDR3 is TGTGCTCGTGGGGAGAGTTTTTCCGGGCCCCGGGGAGCCGATAAACTCATCTTT. This encodes CARGESFSGPRGADKLIF.

This clone has only a few counts. A read error is the likely source, as a far larger clone sits one nucleotide away. Different DNA sequences within this sample yield the same CDR3. This sequence joins TRDV2 and TRDJ3, with D perhaps matching TRDD3 (6 bases). The germline V gene has CDR1 GEAIGNYY and CDR2 EKD. This CDR3 is built from 17 residues. In nucleotides, the CDR3 is TGTGCCTGTGACCCCGTACTGGGCTCCTGGGACACCCGACAGATGTTCTTC. Translating it yields CACDPVLGSWDTRQMFF.

This clone qualifies as large. The chain recombines TRDV1 with TRDJ1; 9 nucleotides agree with TRDD3. CDR1 and CDR2 (germline): TSWWSYY, QGS. The CDR3 extends over 19 amino acids. The V gene end was trimmed by 5 bases and the J gene end by 4 bases; junction bases not matched to a gene: 20. In DNA form, the CDR3 reads TGTGCTCTTGGGAAGAAGGTTGGTCCTACAGGGGATACGCGCGATAAACTCATCTTT. It yields the protein CALGKKVGPTGDTRDKLIF.

Details on this clone: TCRdb attributes to this sequence the protein of a much larger clone, which differs from the DNA translation at residue 5; a read error is likely, and the protein displayed is translated from the DNA. The chain has TRDV1 and TRDJ1, with TRDD3 identical over 7 bases. CDR1 TSWWSYY and CDR2 QGS come from the germline V gene. This CDR3 has 18 amino acids. The CDR3 DNA follows: TGTGCTCTTGGGAAACTCGCACTAGGAGGGATACTCACCGATAAACTCATCTTT. This codes for CALGKLALGGILTDKLIF.

As regards this clone: The protein that TCRdb holds for this DNA derives from a much larger clone and differs from the translated DNA at residue 9, which likely indicates a read error; the protein shown here is translated from the DNA. This chain links TRDV2 with TRDJ1; no clear D gene. Trimming shortened V by 0 bases and J by 0 bases, and 13 bases separated the two germline ends. The CDR3 is 16 residues long. Looked up from germline, CDR1 is GEAIGNYY and CDR2 is EKD. The CDR3 loop reads CACDTLLYGYTDKLIF. CDR3 DNA sequence: TGTGCCTGTGACACCTTACTCTATGGGTACACCGATAAACTCATCTTT.

This clone is medium-sized. The V call is TRDV1, the J call TRDJ1; possibly TRDD2 for D (5 bases). The germline V and J ends were trimmed by 7 bases and 5 bases, with 26 bases remaining between them. This CDR3 comprises 17 residues. Germline loops: CDR1 TSWWSYY, CDR2 QGS. This CDR3 is CALAFASHGSIRDKLIF. For the CDR3, the DNA is TGTGCTCTTGCTTTTGCTTCCCACGGATCCATTCGTGATAAACTCATCTTT.

On this clone itself: The protein given by TCRdb reflects a much larger clone and differs at residue 11 from this DNA's translation, likely from a read error; the protein shown is the DNA's translation. This chain links TRDV1 with TRDJ1; 9 bases align to TRDD3. The CDR3 runs 17 residues. Losses at the gene ends were 4 bases for V and 1 base for J; bases not matched to a gene: 10. Germline-derived CDR1 and CDR2 are TSWWSYY and QGS. In DNA, the CDR3 is TGTGCTCTTGGGGTACCCCTGGGGGATCCTAGCACCGATAAACTCATCTTT. Protein: CALGVPLGDPSTDKLIF.

By share, this clone ranks as large (0.1 to 1%). Other DNA sequences in this sample translate to the same CDR3. The chain couples TRDV2 to TRDJ3, with 10 bases fitting TRDD3. The CDR3 sequence is 24 residues long. Germline assignment: CDR1 GEAIGNYY and CDR2 EKD. V was pared by 0 bases and J by 0 bases, with 19 bases of the junction left unmatched. The CDR3: CACDTVRTVYTGGSSSWDTRQMFF. The CDR3 DNA reads TGTGCCTGTGACACCGTACGTACGGTTTACACTGGGGGATCTAGCTCCTGGGACACCCGACAGATGTTTTTC.

This clone was counted between two and nine times. This sequence may be a read error, since a much larger clone differs from it by one base. The chain carries TRDV1 and TRDJ1, with 12 bases matching TRDD3. The ends lost 6 bases at V and 1 base at J; junction bases unmatched: 24. The CDR3 totals 22 residues. CDR1 and CDR2 (germline): TSWWSYY, QGS. The CDR3 DNA follows: TGTGCTCTTGGAGACCTCTCGACGTCCTGGGGGATACGAATGATCCCCACCGATAAACTCATCTTT. Amino acid sequence: CALGDLSTSWGIRMIPTDKLIF.

This clone was observed a few times. This rearrangement joins TRDV2 to TRDJ2, with 10 bases that match TRDD3. With 2 bases clipped from V and 5 bases from J, the junction kept 4 bases outside the gene matches. This CDR3 region has 15 residues. The V gene's germline CDR1 is GEAIGNYY and CDR2 EKD. The CDR3, as DNA: TGTGCCTGTGACAGTCTACTGGGGGATACAGCACAACTCTTCTTT. Its protein product is CACDSLLGDTAQLFF.

This clone was counted only a few times. CDR3 sequence (DNA): TGTGCTCTTGGGGACCTTTGCAGACGGTGGGGATCCGTCGTTACCGATAAACTCATCTTT. The encoded protein is CALGDLCRRWGSVVTDKLIF. The chain uses TRDV1 and TRDJ1; weak D call: TRDD3 (6 bases). The CDR3 length is 20 residues. V was trimmed by 3 bases and J by 2 bases, leaving 28 bases between them. Germline V lookup: CDR1 TSWWSYY, CDR2 QGS.

In the case of this clone: This probably arose from a read error, given a far larger clone one base away. DNA for the CDR3: TGTGCCTGTAACAACAGTACTGGGGGATACGCGAGCTCCTGGGACACCCGACAGATGTTTTTC. This sequence encodes CACNNSTGGYASSWDTRQMFF. J is TRDJ3 and V is TRDV2, with 13 bases matching TRDD3. Per germline, CDR1 GEAIGNYY and CDR2 EKD. CDR3 size: 21 residues. J was trimmed by 0 bases and V by 6 bases; bases with no gene match: 13.

This clone was detected a few times. It may be a read error: a sequence one base away is much more abundant. The same CDR3 arises from other DNA sequences in this sample as well. This chain connects TRDV1 to TRDJ1; 9 bases map to TRDD2. The CDR3 is 23 amino acids. Germline lookup yields CDR1 TSWWSYY and CDR2 QGS. CDR3 amino acids: CALGDSFLRVLGIGLLGTDKLIF. The CDR3 nucleotides read TGTGCTCTCGGGGACTCCTTCCTACGTGTACTGGGGATTGGTCTACTGGGCACCGATAAACTCATCTTT.

For this clone: With a much larger clone just one base away, this may be a read error. This CDR3 is also generated by other DNA sequences in the sample. In nucleotides, the CDR3 is TGTGCGCTTGGGTTTCCCCCCGACCCTTTCCAGGCTGGGGGATGCCTCGGAGCCCCCGTACGCGATAAACTCATCTTT. Translation gives CALGFPPDPFQAGGCLGAPVRDKLIF. The genes are TRDV1 and TRDJ1; 9 bases fit TRDD3. The CDR3 covers 26 residues. Germline values: CDR1 TSWWSYY, CDR2 QGS.

This clone turned up a few times. A read error is the likely source, as a far larger clone sits one nucleotide away. This chain joins TRDV2 and TRDJ3; 11 positions match TRDD3. This CDR3 contains 21 residues. Per germline, CDR1 GEAIGNYY and CDR2 EKD. The CDR3 bases are TGTGCCTGTGGCACCGTATCACTGGGGGATATTGGCTCCTGGGACACCCGACAGATGTTTTTC. This gives the protein CACGTVSLGDIGSWDTRQMFF.

This clone was detected a few times. Being one base from a much bigger clone, this may be a read error. The rearrangement uses TRDV1 and TRDJ1; 11 bases are a match to TRDD3. From germline, CDR1 is TSWWSYY and CDR2 QGS. The CDR3 length is 22 residues. The DNA for the CDR3 is TGTGCTCTTGGGGCCCGACTCTCCCCCAACTGGGGGATAGCACACTACACCGATGAACTCATCTTT. Translation: CALGARLSPNWGIAHYTDELIF.

There are a few counts of this clone. This could be a read error, since a much larger clone is one nucleotide away. Other nucleotide sequences from this sample produce the same CDR3. This sequence joins TRDV2 and TRDJ1; 11 positions match TRDD3. The germline V gene encodes CDR1 GEAIGNYY and CDR2 EKD. The CDR3 length is 19 residues. The CDR3 sequence is CACDTPWWGIRDDTDKLIF. In DNA, the CDR3 is TGTGCCTGCGACACCCCGTGGTGGGGGATACGCGATGACACCGATAAACTCATCTTT.

A word on this clone: The protein TCRdb lists belongs to a much larger clone and differs from this DNA's translation at residue 12, which points to a read error; the protein shown is made from the DNA. The chain is built from TRDV2 and TRDJ1, with 10 bases identical to TRDD3. Per germline, CDR1 GEAIGNYY and CDR2 EKD. J was trimmed by 1 base and V by 0 bases; bases with no gene match: 10. The CDR3 consists of 18 residues. This CDR3 is CACDTETGGCLRTDKLIF. In DNA, the CDR3 is TGTGCCTGTGACACCGAGACTGGGGGATGCCTCCGCACCGATAAACTCATCTTT.

This clone has just a few counts. A much more abundant neighbour one base away suggests this may be a read error. Other DNA sequences in this sample translate to the same CDR3. The rearrangement joins TRDV1 to TRDJ1, with D tentatively TRDD3 (6 bases). From germline, CDR1 is TSWWSYY and CDR2 QGS. The CDR3 loop spans 17 amino acids. CDR3 sequence (DNA): TGTGCTCTTGGGGAAACCCTGAGGGGGAGGTACACCGATAAACTAATCTTT. It specifies CALGETLRGRYTDKLIF.

A note on this clone: With only one base between it and a far larger clone, this is likely a read error. Other nucleotide sequences from this sample produce the same CDR3. This chain's CDR3 is CACDTVGMPSWDTRQMFF. CDR3 in DNA: TGTGCCTGTGACACCGTGGGGATGCCTTCCTGGGACACTCGACAGATGTTTTTC. The chain couples TRDV2 to TRDJ3; D is perhaps TRDD2 (7 bases). CDR3 length: 18 amino acids. From germline, CDR1 is GEAIGNYY and CDR2 EKD.

By its share, this clone is large. This sample also contains other DNA sequences that code for the same CDR3. The chain employs TRDV1 and TRDJ1, with D possibly TRDD3 on 5 matching bases. The CDR3 is 18 residues long. Trimming pared 1 base from V and 3 bases from J, leaving 21 bases between. Germline assignment: CDR1 TSWWSYY and CDR2 QGS. CDR3 DNA: TGTGCTCTTGGGGAACCCTCCCTTTGTAACTGGTTTCCCGATAAACTCATCTTT. As protein: CALGEPSLCNWFPDKLIF.

For this clone: A much larger clone sits a single nucleotide away, making a read error possible. The chain recombines TRDV2 with TRDJ3, with TRDD3 identical over 8 bases. Germline V gene lookup returns CDR1 GEAIGNYY and CDR2 EKD. The CDR3 loop spans 19 amino acids. This CDR3 reads CARDTVLGASSWDTRQMFF. CDR3 in DNA: TGTGCCCGTGACACCGTACTGGGGGCCTCCTCCTGGGACACCCGACAGATGTTTTTC.

Concerning this clone: TCRdb's listed protein matches a much larger clone and diverges from this DNA's translation at residue 12, likely through a read error; the protein shown comes from the DNA. V usage is TRDV2 and J usage is TRDJ1; TRDD3 aligns across 11 bases. CDR3 length: 16 residues. Germline CDR1 GEAIGNYY, CDR2 EKD. The CDR3 DNA follows: TGTGCCTGTGACAAGTTGGGGGATACGAACACCAATAAACTCATCTTT. This encodes CACDKLGDTNTNKLIF.

This clone was seen a few times. Given a far larger clone just one base away, this is likely a sequencing read error. Distinct nucleotide sequences in the sample also encode this CDR3. The J gene is TRDJ1, the V gene TRDV3, with TRDD3 matching 8 bases. J lost 0 bases, V lost 4 bases, and 13 bases had no gene match. Germline values: CDR1 TVYSNPD, CDR2 GDNSRS (reference sequence). The CDR3 is 16 amino acids. The CDR3 loop is CASTGYAYSNTDKLIF. The CDR3 DNA reads as TGTGCCTCTACGGGATACGCTTACTCGAACACCGATAAACTCATCTTT.

On this clone: A read error is the likely source, as a far larger clone sits one nucleotide away. The same CDR3 is also encoded by other DNA sequences in this sample. The chain is built from TRDV1 and TRDJ1, with a possible D match to TRDD3 (10 bases). This CDR3 contains 23 residues. V was cut by 0 bases and J by 0 bases, with 32 bases left in between. CDR1 and CDR2 (germline): TSWWSYY, QGS. The CDR3 region is CALGELPPSYVLGDGKHTDKLIF. For the CDR3, the DNA is TGTGCTCTTGGGGAACTCCCCCCTTCCTACGTACTGGGGGATGGTAAGCACACCGATAAACTCATCTTT.